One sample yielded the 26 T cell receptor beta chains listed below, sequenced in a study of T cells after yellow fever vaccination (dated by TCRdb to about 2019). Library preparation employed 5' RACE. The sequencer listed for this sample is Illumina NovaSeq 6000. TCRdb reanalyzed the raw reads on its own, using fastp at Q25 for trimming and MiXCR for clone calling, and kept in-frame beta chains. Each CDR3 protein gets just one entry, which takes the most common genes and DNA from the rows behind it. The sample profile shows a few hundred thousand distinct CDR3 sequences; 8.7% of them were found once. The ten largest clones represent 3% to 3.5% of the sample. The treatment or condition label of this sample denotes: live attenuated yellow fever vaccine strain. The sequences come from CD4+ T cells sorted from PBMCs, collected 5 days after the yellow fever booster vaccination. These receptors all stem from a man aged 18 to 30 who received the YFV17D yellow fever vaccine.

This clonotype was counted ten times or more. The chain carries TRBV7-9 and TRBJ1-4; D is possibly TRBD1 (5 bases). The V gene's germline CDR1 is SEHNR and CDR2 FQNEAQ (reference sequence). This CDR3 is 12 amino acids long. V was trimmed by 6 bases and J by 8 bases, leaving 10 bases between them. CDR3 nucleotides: TGTGCCAGCAGTTTAAGGGGCGAAAAACTGTTTTTT. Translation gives CASSLRGEKLFF.

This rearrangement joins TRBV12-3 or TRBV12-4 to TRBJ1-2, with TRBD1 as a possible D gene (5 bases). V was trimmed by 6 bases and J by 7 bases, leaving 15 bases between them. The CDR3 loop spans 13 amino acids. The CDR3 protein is CASRPGAFRGYTF. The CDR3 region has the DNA TGTGCCAGCAGGCCCGGGGCCTTCCGTGGCTACACCTTC.

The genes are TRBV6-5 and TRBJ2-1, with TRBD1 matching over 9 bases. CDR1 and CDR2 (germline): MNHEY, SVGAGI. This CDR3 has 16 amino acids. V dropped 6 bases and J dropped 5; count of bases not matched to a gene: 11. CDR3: CASRRTGASNNNEQFF. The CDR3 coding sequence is TGTGCCAGCAGACGGACAGGGGCGAGCAACAACAATGAGCAGTTCTTC.

CDR3 coding DNA: TGTGCCAGCAGCCTCGACAGGGGAAGTTTGCCCCAGCATTTT. This translates into CASSLDRGSLPQHF. The chain recombines TRBV7-2 with TRBJ1-5; TRBD1 agrees at 8 bases. Germline lookup yields CDR1 SGHTA and CDR2 FQGNSA. The V gene end was trimmed by 5 bases and the J gene end by 9 bases; junction bases not matched to a gene: 9. The CDR3 has 14 residues.

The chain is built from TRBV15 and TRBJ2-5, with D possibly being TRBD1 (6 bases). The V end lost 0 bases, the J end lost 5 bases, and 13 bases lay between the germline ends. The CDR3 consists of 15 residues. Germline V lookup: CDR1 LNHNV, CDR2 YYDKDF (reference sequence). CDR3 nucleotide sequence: TGTGCCACCAGCAGAGACAGGGGTCGAAGGGAGACCCAGTACTTC. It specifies CATSRDRGRRETQYF. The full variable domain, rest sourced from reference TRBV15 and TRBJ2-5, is DAMVIQNPRYQVTQFGKPVTLSCSQTLNHNVMYWYQQKSSQAPKLLFHYYDKDFNNEADTPDNFQSRRPNTSFCFLDIRSPGLGDTAMYLCATSRDRGRRETQYFGPGTRLLVL.

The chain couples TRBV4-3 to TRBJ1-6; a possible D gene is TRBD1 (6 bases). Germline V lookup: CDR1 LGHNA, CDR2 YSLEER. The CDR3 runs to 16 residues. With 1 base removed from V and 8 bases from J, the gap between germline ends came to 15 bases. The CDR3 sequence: CASSQAPTGSDSPLHF. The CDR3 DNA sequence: TGCGCCAGCAGCCAAGCGCCGACAGGTTCAGATTCACCCCTCCACTTT.

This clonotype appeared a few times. CDR3: CASSPWDRPTDTQYF. The DNA of the CDR3 is TGCGCCAGCAGCCCGTGGGACAGACCTACAGATACGCAGTATTTT. The rearrangement links TRBV5-1 to TRBJ2-3, with 7 bases that match TRBD1. The CDR3 contains 15 residues. The germline CDR1 and CDR2 sequences are SGHRS and YFSETQ. V lost 4 bases, J lost 3 bases, and 8 bases stayed unmatched.

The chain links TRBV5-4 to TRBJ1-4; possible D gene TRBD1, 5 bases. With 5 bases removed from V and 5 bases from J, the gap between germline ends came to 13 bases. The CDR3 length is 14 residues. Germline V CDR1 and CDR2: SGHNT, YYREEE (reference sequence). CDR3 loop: CASSFGGNNEKLFF. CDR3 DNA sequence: TGTGCCAGCAGTTTTGGGGGAAACAATGAAAAACTGTTTTTT.

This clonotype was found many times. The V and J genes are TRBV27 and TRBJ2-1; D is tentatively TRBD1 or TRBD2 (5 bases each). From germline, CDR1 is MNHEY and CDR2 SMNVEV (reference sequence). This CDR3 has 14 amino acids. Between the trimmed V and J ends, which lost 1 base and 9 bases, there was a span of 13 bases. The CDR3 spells CASSLYGAGGEQFF. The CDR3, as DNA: TGTGCCAGCAGTTTATATGGGGCGGGCGGTGAGCAGTTCTTC.

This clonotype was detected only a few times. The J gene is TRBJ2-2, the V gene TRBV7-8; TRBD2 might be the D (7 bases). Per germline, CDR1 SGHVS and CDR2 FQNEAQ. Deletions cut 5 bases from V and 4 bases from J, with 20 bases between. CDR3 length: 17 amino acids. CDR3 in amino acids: CASSPWGGGPRTGELFF. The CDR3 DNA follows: TGTGCCAGCAGCCCCTGGGGGGGGGGGCCCCGCACCGGGGAGCTGTTTTTT.

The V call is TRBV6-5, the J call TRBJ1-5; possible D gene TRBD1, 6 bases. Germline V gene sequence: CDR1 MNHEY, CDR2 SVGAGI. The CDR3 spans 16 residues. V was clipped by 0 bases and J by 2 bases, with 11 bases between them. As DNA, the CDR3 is TGTGCCAGCAGTTACTCGGGGAGGGGGGGCAATCAGCCCCAGCATTTT. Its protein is CASSYSGRGGNQPQHF.

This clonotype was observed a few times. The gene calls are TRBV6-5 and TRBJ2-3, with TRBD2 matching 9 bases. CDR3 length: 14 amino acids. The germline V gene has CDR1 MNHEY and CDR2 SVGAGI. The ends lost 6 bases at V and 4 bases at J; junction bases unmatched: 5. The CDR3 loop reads CASSSAGGPDTQYF. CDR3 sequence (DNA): TGTGCCAGCAGCTCCGCGGGGGGGCCAGATACGCAGTATTTT.

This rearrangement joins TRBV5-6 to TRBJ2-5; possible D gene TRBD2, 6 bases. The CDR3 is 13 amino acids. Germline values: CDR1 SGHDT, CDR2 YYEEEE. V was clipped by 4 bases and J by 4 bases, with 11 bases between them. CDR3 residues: CASSHAGTETQYF. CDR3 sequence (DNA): TGTGCCAGCAGCCATGCGGGAACAGAGACCCAGTACTTC.

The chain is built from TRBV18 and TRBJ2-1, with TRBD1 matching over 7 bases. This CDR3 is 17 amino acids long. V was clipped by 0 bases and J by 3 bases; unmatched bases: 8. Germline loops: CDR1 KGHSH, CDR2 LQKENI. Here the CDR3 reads CASSPPSRQGHYNEQFF. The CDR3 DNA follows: TGTGCCAGCTCACCACCCTCGAGACAGGGTCACTACAATGAGCAGTTCTTC.

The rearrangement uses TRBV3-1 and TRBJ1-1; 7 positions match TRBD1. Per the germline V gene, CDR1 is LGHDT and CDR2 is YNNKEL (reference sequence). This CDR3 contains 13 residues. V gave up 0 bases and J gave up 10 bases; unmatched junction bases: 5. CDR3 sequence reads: CASSQEGNRGAFF. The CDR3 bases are TGTGCCAGCAGCCAAGAAGGCAACAGGGGAGCTTTCTTT.

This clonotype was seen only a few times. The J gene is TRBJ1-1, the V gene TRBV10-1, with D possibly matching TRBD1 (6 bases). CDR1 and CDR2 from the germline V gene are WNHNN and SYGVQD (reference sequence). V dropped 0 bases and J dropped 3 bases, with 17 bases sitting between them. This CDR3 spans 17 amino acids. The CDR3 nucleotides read TGCGCCAGCAGTGAGTCCAACATCGGGGGCCTCGACACTGAAGCTTTCTTT. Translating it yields CASSESNIGGLDTEAFF.

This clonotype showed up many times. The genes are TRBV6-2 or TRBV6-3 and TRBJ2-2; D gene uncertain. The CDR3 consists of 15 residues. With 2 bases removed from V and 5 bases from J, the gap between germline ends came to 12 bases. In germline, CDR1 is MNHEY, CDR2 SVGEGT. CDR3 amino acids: CASSYGPADTGELFF. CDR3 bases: TGTGCCAGCAGTTACGGCCCGGCGGATACCGGGGAGCTGTTTTTT.

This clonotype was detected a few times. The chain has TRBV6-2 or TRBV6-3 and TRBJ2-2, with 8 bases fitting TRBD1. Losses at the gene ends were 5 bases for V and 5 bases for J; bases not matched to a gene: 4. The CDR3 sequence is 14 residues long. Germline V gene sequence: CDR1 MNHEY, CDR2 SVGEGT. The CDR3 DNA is TGTGCCAGCAGTCGGGGACAGGTGACCGGGGAGCTGTTTTTT. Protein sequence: CASSRGQVTGELFF.

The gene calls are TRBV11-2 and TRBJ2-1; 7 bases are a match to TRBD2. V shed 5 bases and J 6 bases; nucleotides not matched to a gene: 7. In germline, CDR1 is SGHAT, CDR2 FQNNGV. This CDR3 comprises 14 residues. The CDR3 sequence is CASSHRGGINEQFF. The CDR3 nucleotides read TGTGCCAGCAGCCACCGCGGGGGAATCAATGAGCAGTTCTTC. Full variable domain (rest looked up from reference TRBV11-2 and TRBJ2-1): EAGVAQSPRYKIIEKRQSVAFWCNPISGHATLYWYQQILGQGPKLLIQFQNNGVVDDSQLPKDRFSAERLKGVDSTLKIQPAKLEDSAVYLCASSHRGGINEQFFGPGTRLTVL.

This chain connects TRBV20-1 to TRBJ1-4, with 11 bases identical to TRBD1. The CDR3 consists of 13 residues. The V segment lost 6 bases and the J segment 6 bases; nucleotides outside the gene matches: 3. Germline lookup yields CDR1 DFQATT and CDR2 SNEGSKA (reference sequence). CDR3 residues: CSARTGGDEKLFF. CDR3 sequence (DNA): TGCAGTGCGAGGACAGGGGGCGATGAAAAACTGTTTTTT.

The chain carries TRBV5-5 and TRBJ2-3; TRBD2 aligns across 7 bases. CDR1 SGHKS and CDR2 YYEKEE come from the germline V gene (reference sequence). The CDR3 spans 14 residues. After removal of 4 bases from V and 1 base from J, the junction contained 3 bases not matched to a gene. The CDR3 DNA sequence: TGTGCCAGCAGCGACACTAGCGGCACAGATACGCAGTATTTT. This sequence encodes CASSDTSGTDTQYF.

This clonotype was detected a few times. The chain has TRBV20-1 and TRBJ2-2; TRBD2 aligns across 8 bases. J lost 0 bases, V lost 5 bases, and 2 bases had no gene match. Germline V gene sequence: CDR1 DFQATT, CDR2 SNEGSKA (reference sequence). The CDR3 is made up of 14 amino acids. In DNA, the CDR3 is TGCAGTGCTGTAGCGGGGACGAACACCGGGGAGCTGTTTTTT. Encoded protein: CSAVAGTNTGELFF.

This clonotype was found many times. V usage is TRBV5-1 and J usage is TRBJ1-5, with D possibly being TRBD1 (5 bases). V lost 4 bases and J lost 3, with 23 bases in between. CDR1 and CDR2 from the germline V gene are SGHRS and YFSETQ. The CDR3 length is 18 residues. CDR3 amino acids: CASSHLGGPGSVNQPQHF. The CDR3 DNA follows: TGCGCCAGCAGCCACCTGGGGGGACCGGGGAGTGTCAATCAGCCCCAGCATTTT.

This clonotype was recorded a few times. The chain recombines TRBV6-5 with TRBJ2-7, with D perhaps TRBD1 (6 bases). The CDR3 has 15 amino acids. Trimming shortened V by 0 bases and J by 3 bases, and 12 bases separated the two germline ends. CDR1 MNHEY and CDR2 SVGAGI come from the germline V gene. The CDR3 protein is CASSYSLRGHYEQYF. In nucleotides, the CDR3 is TGTGCCAGCAGTTACTCGCTTCGGGGACACTACGAGCAGTACTTC.

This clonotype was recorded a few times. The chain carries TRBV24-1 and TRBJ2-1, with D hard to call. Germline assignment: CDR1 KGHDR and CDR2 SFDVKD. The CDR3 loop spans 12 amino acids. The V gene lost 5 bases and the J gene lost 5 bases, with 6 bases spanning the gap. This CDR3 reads CATSGQNNEQFF. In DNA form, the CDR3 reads TGTGCCACCAGTGGGCAGAACAATGAGCAGTTCTTC.

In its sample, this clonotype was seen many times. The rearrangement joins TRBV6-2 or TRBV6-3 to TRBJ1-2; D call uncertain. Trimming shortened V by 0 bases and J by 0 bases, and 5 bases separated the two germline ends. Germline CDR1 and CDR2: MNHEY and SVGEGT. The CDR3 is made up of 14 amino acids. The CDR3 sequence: CASSYSEANYGYTF. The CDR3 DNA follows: TGTGCCAGCAGTTACTCTGAAGCTAACTATGGCTACACCTTC.